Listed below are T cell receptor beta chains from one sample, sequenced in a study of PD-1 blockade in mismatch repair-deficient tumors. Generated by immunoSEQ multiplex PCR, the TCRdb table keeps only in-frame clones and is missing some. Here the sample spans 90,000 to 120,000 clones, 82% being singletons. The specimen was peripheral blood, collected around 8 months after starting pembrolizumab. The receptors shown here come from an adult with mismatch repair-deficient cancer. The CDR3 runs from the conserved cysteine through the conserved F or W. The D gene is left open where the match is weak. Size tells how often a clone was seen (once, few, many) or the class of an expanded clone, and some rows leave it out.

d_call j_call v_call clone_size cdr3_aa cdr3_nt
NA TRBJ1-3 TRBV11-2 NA CASSSAFGASGNTIYF TGTGCCAGCAGCTCCGCCTTCGGCGCCTCTGGAAACACCATATATTTT
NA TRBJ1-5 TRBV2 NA CASSGDTQPQHF TGTGCCAGCAGTGGAGATACTCAGCCCCAGCATTTT
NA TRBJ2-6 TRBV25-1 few CASSHSGANVLTF TGTGCCAGCAGTCACTCCGGGGCCAACGTCCTGACTTTC
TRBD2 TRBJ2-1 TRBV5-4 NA CASSWGTRAYNEQFF TGTGCCAGCAGTTGGGGGACTAGGGCCTACAATGAGCAGTTCTTC
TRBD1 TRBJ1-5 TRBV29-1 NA CSVEVTGEGNQPQHF TGCAGCGTTGAGGTGACAGGGGAAGGCAATCAGCCCCAGCATTTT
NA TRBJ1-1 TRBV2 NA CASRTDPISTEAFF TGTGCCAGCAGAACAGATCCGATTTCCACTGAAGCTTTCTTT
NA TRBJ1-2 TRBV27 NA CASSLSRGVYGYTF TGTGCCAGCAGTTTGTCCCGGGGGGTATATGGCTACACCTTC
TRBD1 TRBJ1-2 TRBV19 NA CASIGTGVDGGYTF TGTGCCAGTATTGGGACAGGGGTAGATGGTGGCTACACCTTC
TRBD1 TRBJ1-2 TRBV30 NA CAWSRTGGRSADGYTF TGTGCCTGGAGTCGGACAGGGGGCAGAAGTGCGGATGGCTACACCTTC
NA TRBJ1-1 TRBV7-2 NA CASSFPSNTEAFF TGTGCCAGCAGCTTCCCATCGAACACTGAAGCTTTCTTT
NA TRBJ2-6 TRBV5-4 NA CASSLAGPGANVLTF TGTGCCAGCAGCTTGGCTGGGCCTGGGGCCAACGTCCTGACTTTC
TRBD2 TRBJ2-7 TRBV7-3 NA CASSQSPGLGYEQYF TGTGCCAGCAGCCAGTCTCCGGGACTAGGGTACGAGCAGTACTTC
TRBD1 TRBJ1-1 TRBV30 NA CAGRTGTLNTEAFF TGTGCCGGACGGACAGGCACCCTGAACACTGAAGCTTTCTTT
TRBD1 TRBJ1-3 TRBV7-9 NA CASSHITGGSGNTIYF TGTGCCAGCAGCCACATAACAGGGGGCTCTGGAAACACCATATATTTT
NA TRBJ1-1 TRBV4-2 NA CASSQTMKDTEAFF TGTGCCAGCAGCCAGACCATGAAGGACACTGAAGCTTTCTTT
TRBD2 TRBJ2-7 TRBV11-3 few CASSISGRASRNEQYF TGTGCCAGCAGCATAAGCGGGAGGGCGAGTAGGAACGAGCAGTACTTC
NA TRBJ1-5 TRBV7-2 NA CASSLSNQPQHF TGTGCCAGCAGCTTAAGCAATCAGCCCCAGCATTTT
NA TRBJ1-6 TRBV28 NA CASRKVNSPLHF TGTGCCAGCAGGAAAGTTAATTCACCCCTCCACTTT
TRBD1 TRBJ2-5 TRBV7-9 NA CASSLETGGSETQYF TGTGCCAGCAGCTTAGAGACAGGGGGCTCGGAGACCCAGTACTTC
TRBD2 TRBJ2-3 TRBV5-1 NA CASSLGTSGPTSDTQYF TGCGCCAGCAGCTTGGGGACTAGCGGTCCGACCTCAGATACGCAGTATTTT
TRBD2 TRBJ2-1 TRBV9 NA CASSFGRYNEQFF TGTGCCAGCAGCTTCGGGAGGTACAATGAGCAGTTCTTC
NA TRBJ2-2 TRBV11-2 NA CASSSEPQRELFF TGTGCCAGCAGCTCCGAACCTCAAAGGGAGCTGTTTTTT
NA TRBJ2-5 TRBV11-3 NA CASSFNRDGQETQYF TGTGCCAGCAGCTTTAACCGGGACGGTCAAGAGACCCAGTACTTC
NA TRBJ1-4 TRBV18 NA CASSPRQGSNEKLFF TGTGCCAGCTCACCCCGACAAGGGTCTAATGAAAAACTGTTTTTT
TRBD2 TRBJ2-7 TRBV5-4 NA CASSLWGLAGGEQYF TGTGCCAGCAGCTTGTGGGGGCTAGCGGGAGGCGAGCAGTACTTC
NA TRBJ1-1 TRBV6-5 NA CASSSGRYEAFF TGTGCCAGCAGTTCAGGACGGTATGAAGCTTTCTTT
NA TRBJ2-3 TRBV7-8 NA CASSYFADTQYF TGTGCCAGCAGCTATTTCGCAGATACGCAGTATTTT
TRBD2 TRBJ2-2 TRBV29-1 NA CSVEDRLLAGGNTGELFF TGCAGCGTTGAAGATCGACTCCTAGCGGGAGGCAACACCGGGGAGCTGTTTTTT
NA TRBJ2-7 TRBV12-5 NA CASGLVAQAYEQYF TGTGCTAGTGGTTTGGTGGCCCAAGCCTACGAGCAGTACTTC
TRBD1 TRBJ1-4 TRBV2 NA CALKLGQNEKLFF TGTGCCCTTAAGTTGGGACAGAATGAAAAACTGTTTTTT
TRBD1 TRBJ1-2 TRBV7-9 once CASSLAGTERSYGYTF TGTGCCAGCAGCTTAGCCGGGACAGAGAGATCGTATGGCTACACCTTC
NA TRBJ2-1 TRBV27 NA CASSSPSAHNEQFF TGTGCCAGCAGTTCCCCTAGCGCCCACAATGAGCAGTTCTTC
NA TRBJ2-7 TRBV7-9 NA CASSFELAYEQYF TGTGCCAGCAGCTTCGAACTAGCCTACGAGCAGTACTTC
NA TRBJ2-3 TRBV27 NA CASSLYSPQAGATDTQYF TGTGCCAGCAGTTTATATTCCCCGCAGGCCGGGGCCACAGATACGCAGTATTTT
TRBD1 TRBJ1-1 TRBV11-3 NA CASRATGAEAFF TGTGCCAGCAGGGCTACAGGGGCTGAAGCTTTCTTT
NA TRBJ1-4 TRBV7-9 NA CASSPVGATNEKLFF TGTGCCAGCAGCCCCGTTGGCGCAACTAATGAAAAACTGTTTTTT
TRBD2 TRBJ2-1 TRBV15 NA CATSRAWASGSSYNEQFF TGTGCCACCAGCAGAGCTTGGGCTAGCGGAAGCTCCTACAATGAGCAGTTCTTC
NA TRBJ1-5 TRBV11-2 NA CASSLVAGHQPQHF TGTGCCAGCAGCTTAGTGGCAGGGCATCAGCCCCAGCATTTT
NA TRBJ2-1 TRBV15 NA CATSALGGGRYNEQFF TGTGCCACCAGCGCCCTGGGAGGGGGCCGGTACAATGAGCAGTTCTTC
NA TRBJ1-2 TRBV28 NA CASSFDGRGYGYTF TGTGCCAGCAGTTTTGATGGGAGAGGATATGGCTACACCTTC
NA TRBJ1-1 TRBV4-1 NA CASSQGSGLTNTEAFF TGCGCCAGCAGCCAAGGATCAGGACTCACGAACACTGAAGCTTTCTTT